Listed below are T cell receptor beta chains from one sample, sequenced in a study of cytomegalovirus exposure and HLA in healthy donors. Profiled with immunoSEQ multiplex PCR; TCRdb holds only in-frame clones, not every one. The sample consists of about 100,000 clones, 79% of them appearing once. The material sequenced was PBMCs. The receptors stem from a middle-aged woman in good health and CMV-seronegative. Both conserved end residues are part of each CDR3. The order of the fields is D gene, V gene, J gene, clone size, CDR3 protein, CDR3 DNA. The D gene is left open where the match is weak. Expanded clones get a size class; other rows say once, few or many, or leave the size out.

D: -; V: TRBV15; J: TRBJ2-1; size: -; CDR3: CATSRDLGLQNEQFF; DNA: TGTGCCACCAGCAGAGATCTCGGACTGCAAAATGAGCAGTTCTTC
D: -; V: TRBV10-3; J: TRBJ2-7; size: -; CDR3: CAISDQAGPLSIYEQYF; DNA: TGTGCCATCAGTGACCAGGCAGGGCCACTGAGTATTTACGAGCAGTACTTC
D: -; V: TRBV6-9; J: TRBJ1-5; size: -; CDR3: CASPLEPQHF; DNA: TGTGCCAGCCCCCTTGAGCCCCAGCATTTT
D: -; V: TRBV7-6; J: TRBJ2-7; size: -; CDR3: CASSLGASLGEQYF; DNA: TGTGCCAGCAGCTTGGGGGCTAGTTTGGGCGAGCAGTACTTC
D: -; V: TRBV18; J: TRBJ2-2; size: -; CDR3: CASSPFGELFF; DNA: TGTGCCAGCTCACCCTTCGGGGAGCTGTTTTTT
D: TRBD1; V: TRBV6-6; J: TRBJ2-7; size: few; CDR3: CASRHRGPYEQYF; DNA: TGTGCCAGCAGGCACAGGGGGCCGTACGAGCAGTACTTC
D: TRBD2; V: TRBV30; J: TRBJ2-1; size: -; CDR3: CAWSLGLVYNEQFF; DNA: TGTGCCTGGAGTTTAGGACTAGTTTACAATGAGCAGTTCTTC
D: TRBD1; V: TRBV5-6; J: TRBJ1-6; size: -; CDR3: CASSYGTGAGFSPLHF; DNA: TGTGCCAGCAGCTACGGGACAGGGGCTGGATTTTCACCCCTCCACTTT
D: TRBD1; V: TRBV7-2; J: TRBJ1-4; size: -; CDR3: CASSLEGRGRNEKLFF; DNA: TGTGCCAGCAGCTTAGAGGGCAGGGGGCGGAATGAAAAACTGTTTTTT
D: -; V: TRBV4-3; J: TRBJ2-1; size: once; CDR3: CASSQDILARYRGEQFF; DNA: TGCGCCAGCAGCCAAGACATTCTAGCCCGGTACCGGGGTGAGCAGTTCTTC
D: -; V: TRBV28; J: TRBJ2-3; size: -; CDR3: CASSFNLLAGSTDTQYF; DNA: TGTGCCAGCAGTTTTAACCTTTTGGCGGGTAGCACAGATACGCAGTATTTT
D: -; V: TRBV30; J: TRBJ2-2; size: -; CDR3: CAWRRQANTGELFF; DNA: TGTGCCTGGCGGAGGCAGGCGAACACCGGGGAGCTGTTTTTT
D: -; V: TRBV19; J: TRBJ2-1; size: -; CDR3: CASSIELAVGEQFF; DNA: TGTGCCAGTAGTATAGAACTAGCAGTAGGTGAGCAGTTCTTC
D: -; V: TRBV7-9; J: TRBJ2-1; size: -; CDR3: CASSLRTEAYNEQFF; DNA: TGTGCCAGCAGCTTACGGACTGAAGCCTACAATGAGCAGTTCTTC
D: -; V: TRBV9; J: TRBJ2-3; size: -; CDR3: CASSVESSPGTDTQYF; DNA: TGTGCCAGCAGCGTAGAATCTAGCCCCGGCACAGATACGCAGTATTTT
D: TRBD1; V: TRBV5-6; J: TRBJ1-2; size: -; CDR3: CASSSGQGFYGYTF; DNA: TGTGCCAGCAGTTCGGGACAGGGGTTCTATGGCTACACCTTC
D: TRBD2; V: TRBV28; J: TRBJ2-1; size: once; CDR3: CASIPSGTESYNEQFF; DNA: TGTGCCAGCATCCCTAGCGGGACGGAGTCCTACAATGAGCAGTTCTTC
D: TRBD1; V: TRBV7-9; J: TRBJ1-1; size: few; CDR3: CASSLAGRQGILNTEAFF; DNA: TGTGCCAGCAGCTTAGCCGGGAGACAGGGGATATTGAACACTGAAGCTTTCTTT
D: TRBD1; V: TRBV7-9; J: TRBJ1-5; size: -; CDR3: CASSRDSGSNQPQHF; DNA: TGTGCCAGCAGTCGGGACAGCGGAAGCAATCAGCCCCAGCATTTT
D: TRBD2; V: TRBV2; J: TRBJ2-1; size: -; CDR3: CASSEGLADFGNEQFF; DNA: TGTGCCAGCAGCGAAGGACTAGCGGACTTCGGCAATGAGCAGTTCTTC
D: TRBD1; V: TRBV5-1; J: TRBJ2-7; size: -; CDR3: CASSGYSGTGLLYEQYF; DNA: TGCGCCAGCAGCGGGTATTCGGGGACAGGGCTTCTCTACGAGCAGTACTTC
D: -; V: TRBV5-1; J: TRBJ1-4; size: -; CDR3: CASSLGVREKLFF; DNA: TGCGCCAGCAGCTTAGGGGTCCGGGAAAAACTGTTTTTT
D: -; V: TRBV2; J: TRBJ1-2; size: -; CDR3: CASSDSDDYGYTF; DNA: TGTGCCAGCAGTGACAGCGACGACTATGGCTACACCTTC
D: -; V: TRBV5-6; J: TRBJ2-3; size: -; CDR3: CASSFAAADTQYF; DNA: TGTGCCAGCAGCTTCGCTGCGGCAGATACGCAGTATTTT
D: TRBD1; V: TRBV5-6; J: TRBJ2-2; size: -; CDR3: CASSLQGQGAGELFF; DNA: TGTGCCAGCAGCTTACAGGGACAGGGGGCCGGGGAGCTGTTTTTT
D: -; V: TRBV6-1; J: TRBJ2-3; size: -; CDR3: CASSDGTDTQYF; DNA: TGTGCCAGCAGTGACGGCACAGATACGCAGTATTTT
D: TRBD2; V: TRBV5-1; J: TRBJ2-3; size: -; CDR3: CASSRGGRALNTQYF; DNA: TGCGCCAGCAGCCGCGGCGGGAGGGCCCTCAATACGCAGTATTTT
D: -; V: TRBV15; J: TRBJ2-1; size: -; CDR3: CATRYEGRNNEQFF; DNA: TGTGCCACCAGATATGAGGGAAGGAACAATGAGCAGTTCTTC
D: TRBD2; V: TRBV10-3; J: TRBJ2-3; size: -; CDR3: CATGGTDTQYF; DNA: TGTGCCACGGGGGGAACAGATACGCAGTATTTT
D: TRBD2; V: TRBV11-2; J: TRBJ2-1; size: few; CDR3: CASSLDLGAGRHNEQFF; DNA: TGTGCCAGCAGCTTAGATCTTGGAGCGGGGCGGCACAATGAGCAGTTCTTC
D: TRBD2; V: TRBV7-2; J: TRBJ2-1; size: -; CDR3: CASTAGLAGAGGYNEQFF; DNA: TGTGCCAGCACCGCTGGACTAGCGGGGGCCGGGGGCTACAATGAGCAGTTCTTC
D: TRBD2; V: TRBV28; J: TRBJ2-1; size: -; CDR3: CASSLFSGSVTSSYNEQFF; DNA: TGTGCCAGCAGTTTATTTAGCGGGAGCGTTACGAGCTCCTACAATGAGCAGTTCTTC
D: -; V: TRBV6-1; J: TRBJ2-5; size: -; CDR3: CASSEGGLRETQYF; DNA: TGTGCCAGCAGTGAGGGGGGGCTCCGAGAGACCCAGTACTTC